This paragraph reports one TCR beta chain. As yet, its antigen is unknown. This sample was included in a study of cytomegalovirus exposure and HLA in healthy donors. General observations from the study: A list of around 150 TCR beta chains associated with cytomegalovirus was given.

Germline CDR1 SGHRS, CDR2 YFSETQ. This CDR3 is built from 15 residues. The V and J ends lost 4 bases and 6 bases respectively, with 19 bases between them. The PCR used 60 Vbeta and 13 Jbeta primers. Clones were read by immunoSEQ multiplex PCR, and TCRdb kept only the in-frame ones, dropping some. The sample holds about 140,000 clones, roughly 73% seen once. This sequence joins TRBV5-1 and TRBJ1-2; no clear D. The receptor was derived from a female donor in good health and CMV-seronegative. Specimen: PBMCs. CDR3 amino acids: CASSRERPGGNGYTF. The CDR3 nucleotides read TGCGCCAGCAGCCGAGAGCGTCCCGGCGGTAATGGCTACACCTTC.